A selection of T cell receptor beta chains follows, all from one sample in a study of cytotoxic CD8 clonotypes in ibrutinib-treated CLL. Here immunoSEQ multiplex PCR was the method, and the copy in TCRdb shows in-frame clones only, minus some. The table includes 100,000 to 150,000 clones, approximately 85% detected once. The sequences come from PBMCs, collected after 24 months of ibrutinib treatment. These receptors were taken from a human donor with chronic lymphocytic leukemia. The CDR3 runs from the conserved cysteine through the conserved F or W. The D gene is left open where the match is weak. The listing skips clone size in some rows; elsewhere it reads once, few, many or a size class.

V gene	D gene	J gene	clone size	CDR3 protein	CDR3 DNA
TRBV10-3	.	TRBJ2-7	.	CAIKKAEEQYF	TGTGCCATCAAAAAGGCGGAGGAGCAGTACTTC
TRBV7-6	.	TRBJ2-3	.	CASSLGTDLDTQYF	TGTGCCAGCAGCTTAGGGACAGATCTAGATACGCAGTATTTT
TRBV4-1	TRBD2	TRBJ2-3	.	CASSQALAGGTDTQYF	TGCGCCAGCAGCCAAGCTCTAGCGGGAGGCACAGATACGCAGTATTTT
TRBV6-6	TRBD2	TRBJ2-3	once	CASSAGLAVLTDTQYF	TGTGCCAGCAGTGCCGGACTAGCGGTTTTAACAGATACGCAGTATTTT
TRBV7-2	.	TRBJ1-2	.	CASSHAAEGWQGYTF	TGTGCCAGCAGCCACGCCGCCGAGGGGTGGCAGGGCTACACCTTC
TRBV18	.	TRBJ1-2	.	CASSRQYGYTF	TGTGCCAGCTCACGTCAGTATGGCTACACCTTC
TRBV5-1	.	TRBJ2-3	.	CASSLPWGDTQYF	TGCGCCAGCAGCTTGCCGTGGGGAGATACGCAGTATTTT
TRBV28	TRBD1	TRBJ2-7	.	CASSSPGGSYEQYF	TGTGCCAGCAGTTCGCCAGGGGGCTCCTACGAGCAGTACTTC
TRBV5-8	TRBD1	TRBJ1-1	.	CASSPGQGVFVMNTEAFF	TGTGCCAGCAGCCCGGGACAGGGGGTTTTCGTCATGAACACTGAAGCTTTCTTT
TRBV28	TRBD1	TRBJ1-5	.	CASSSLPFTGAPNQPQHF	TGTGCCAGCAGTTCTTTACCATTCACAGGGGCACCTAATCAGCCCCAGCATTTT
TRBV5-3	TRBD2	TRBJ2-1	once	CARSSPGTSGSRSYNEQFF	TGTGCCAGAAGCTCACCCGGGACTAGCGGGAGTAGGTCCTACAATGAGCAGTTCTTC
TRBV13	.	TRBJ1-1	.	CASSRQNTEAFF	TGTGCCAGCAGCAGACAGAACACTGAAGCTTTCTTT
TRBV21-1	.	TRBJ2-3	.	CASSKRPGLITDTQYF	TGTGCCAGCAGCAAACGGCCGGGACTCATCACAGATACGCAGTATTTT
TRBV4-3	TRBD2	TRBJ2-2	.	CASSQGSGGNTGELFF	TGCGCCAGCAGCCAAGGGTCGGGGGGGAACACCGGGGAGCTGTTTTTT
TRBV5-8	TRBD2	TRBJ2-1	.	CASSGLGLADYNEQFF	TGTGCCAGCAGCGGCCTAGGACTAGCGGATTACAATGAGCAGTTCTTC
TRBV5-4	TRBD1	TRBJ1-2	.	CASSLGQGDYGYTF	TGTGCCAGCAGCTTGGGACAGGGAGACTATGGCTACACCTTC
TRBV7-2	TRBD1	TRBJ1-2	.	CASSPMRGGLGYTF	TGTGCCAGCAGCCCGATGAGAGGGGGCCTTGGCTACACCTTC
TRBV28	.	TRBJ2-7	.	CASTLQGPYEQYF	TGTGCCAGCACTTTACAGGGCCCCTACGAGCAGTACTTC
TRBV6-1	TRBD1	TRBJ1-2	.	CASSEGTGPLGYTF	TGTGCCAGCAGTGAAGGGACAGGACCGCTTGGCTACACCTTC
TRBV7-3	TRBD2	TRBJ2-3	.	CASSLNPRTPGLAGGTDTQYF	TGTGCCAGCAGCTTAAATCCCAGGACACCGGGACTAGCGGGGGGCACAGATACGCAGTATTTT
TRBV27	.	TRBJ1-5	.	CASSLEGQPQHF	TGTGCCAGCAGTTTAGAAGGACAGCCCCAGCATTTT
TRBV7-9	TRBD1	TRBJ2-7	.	CASSSTAQGAVEQYF	TGTGCCAGCAGCTCCACGGCCCAGGGGGCAGTCGAGCAGTACTTC
TRBV6-6	.	TRBJ1-1	.	CASSYRGRGTEAFF	TGTGCCAGCAGTTACCGAGGGCGGGGCACTGAAGCTTTCTTT
TRBV28	.	TRBJ1-2	.	CASSYPGGHNYGYTF	TGTGCCAGCAGTTACCCAGGCGGGCATAACTATGGCTACACCTTC
TRBV7-9	.	TRBJ2-1	.	CASSLGGWSNEQFF	TGTGCCAGCAGCTTAGGTGGTTGGTCCAATGAGCAGTTCTTC
TRBV7-8	.	TRBJ1-2	.	CASSRTRDVRTYGYTF	TGTGCCAGCAGCCGGACCCGGGACGTGAGAACCTATGGCTACACCTTC
TRBV5-6	TRBD1	TRBJ1-1	.	CASSTRDRVNTEAFF	TGTGCCAGCAGCACCCGGGACAGGGTAAACACTGAAGCTTTCTTT
TRBV4-3	TRBD2	TRBJ2-5	few	CASSPGGGGGPVGRQETQYF	TGCGCCAGCAGCCCGGGAGGGGGTGGAGGACCCGTGGGGAGGCAAGAGACCCAGTACTTC
TRBV5-1	TRBD1	TRBJ2-7	.	CASTTGQGSYEQYF	TGCGCCAGCACAACGGGACAGGGCTCCTACGAGCAGTACTTC
TRBV27	.	TRBJ1-6	.	CASSFSTPTLHF	TGTGCCAGCAGTTTCTCCACTCCAACCCTCCACTTT
TRBV28	.	TRBJ2-7	.	CASSSIKGWGQDPVYEQYF	TGTGCCAGCAGTTCAATAAAAGGGTGGGGGCAGGACCCCGTCTACGAGCAGTACTTC